This T cell receptor (beta chain) was recorded in a study of T-cell memory formation after mild COVID-19. Study at large: There were largely donor-specific TCR clusters. Study findings and constraints: Contracting clones localized mainly to CM and EM when CD4+ and mainly to EMRA when CD8+.

The length of the CDR3 is 15 residues. Germline V gives CDR1 SGHVS, CDR2 FQNEAQ. Trimming stripped 5 bases from V and 11 bases from J, with 24 bases between. In TCRdb, the 5' RACE reads were re-called with MiXCR into one record per CDR3 protein. The sample contains about 210,000 distinct CDR3 sequences, approximately 10% of which appear only once. As for this clonotype: As yet, its antigen is unknown.

The chain is built from TRBV7-8 and TRBJ1-1, with D perhaps TRBD1 (6 bases). The TCR was taken from a young man who had mild COVID-19 (a few samples of this study predate the infection). Cell type and time point are not known. Input material: PBMCs or a T cell subset sorted from them (not recorded which). The CDR3 sequence: CASSAAGGGATSAFF. The CDR3 DNA sequence: TGTGCCAGCAGCGCAGCTGGAGGGGGGGCTACCAGCGCTTTCTTT.